A single sample gave rise to the 32 T cell receptor beta chains below, sequenced in a study of Ad26.COV2.S vaccination and SARS-CoV-2 variants. Sequenced by immunoSEQ multiplex PCR; TCRdb stores in-frame clones only, minus some. The repertoire includes about 400,000 clones, roughly 90% of them detected once, and around 2% sits in the top ten. Treatment indicated: roughly 19 received Ad26.COV2.S at low or high dose, single or two shots; roughly 5 received placebo; per-sample allocation not given. Vaccine and placebo recipients were sampled on day 63 after the first injection. Sequencing used peripheral blood, obtained in a trial of Ad26.COV2.S vaccine versus placebo. The source is a person aged 18 to 65 who received the Ad26.COV2.S COVID-19 vaccine or a placebo.

The chain recombines TRBV5-8 with TRBJ1-1; D is unclear. The V end was cut by 6 bases, the J end by 1 base, with 10 bases between. CDR1 is SGHTS and CDR2 is YDEGEE in the germline V gene. The CDR3 length is 13 residues. This CDR3 reads CASTFRGNTEAFF. Here the CDR3 DNA reads TGTGCCAGCACCTTTCGGGGGAACACTGAAGCTTTCTTT.

This clone was recorded a few times. The rearrangement joins TRBV24-1 to TRBJ2-1; TRBD2 aligns across 7 bases. The V segment lost 1 base and the J segment 2 bases; nucleotides outside the gene matches: 1. The CDR3 sequence is 15 residues long. Germline V CDR1 and CDR2: KGHDR, SFDVKD. The CDR3 DNA reads TGTGCCACCAGTGATTTAAGCGGGGCCTACAATGAGCAGTTCTTC. This sequence encodes CATSDLSGAYNEQFF.

The gene calls are TRBV7-9 and TRBJ2-3; TRBD2 matches at 8 bases. This CDR3 is 14 amino acids long. V lost 2 bases, J lost 3 bases, and 1 base stayed unmatched. Germline CDR1 reads SEHNR; CDR2 reads FQNEAQ (reference sequence). The CDR3 DNA reads TGTGCCAGCAGCTTAAGCGGGAGAACAGATACGCAGTATTTT. The encoded protein is CASSLSGRTDTQYF.

V gene TRBV6-1 combines with J gene TRBJ1-5; D is possibly TRBD1 (6 bases). Deletions cut 2 bases from V and 3 bases from J, with 14 bases between. Per germline, CDR1 MNHNS and CDR2 SASEGT. The CDR3 loop spans 16 amino acids. The CDR3 sequence is CASSEQDSLYNQPQHF. The CDR3 nucleotides read TGTGCCAGCAGTGAACAGGACAGTCTCTACAATCAGCCCCAGCATTTT.

The chain combines TRBV9 with TRBJ1-5; maybe TRBD1 (5 bases). The V gene's germline CDR1 is SGDLS and CDR2 YYNGEE. V lost 0 bases and J 2 bases, leaving 9 bases between the germline ends. This CDR3 region has 15 residues. The CDR3 protein is CASSVDGGRNQPQHF. Written as DNA, the CDR3 is TGTGCCAGCAGCGTAGATGGGGGTCGCAATCAGCCCCAGCATTTT.

CDR3 amino acids: CASSQEWSGGLAETQYF. CDR3 nucleotides: TGTGCCAGCAGCCAAGAATGGTCGGGAGGGCTCGCGGAGACCCAGTACTTC. V gene TRBV4-2 combines with J gene TRBJ2-5, with TRBD2 matching 8 bases. V trimming: 0 bases; J trimming: 5 bases; junction bases outside the gene matches: 11. The CDR3 runs to 17 residues. Per germline, CDR1 LGHNA and CDR2 YNFKEQ.

The genes are TRBV27 and TRBJ1-2; D is unclear. Germline CDR1 MNHEY, CDR2 SMNVEV (reference sequence). Between the trimmed V and J ends, which lost 5 bases and 8 bases, there was a span of 15 bases. The CDR3 runs to 13 residues. The DNA for the CDR3 is TGTGCCAGCAGTAGCACGTTCCAGCGGGGCTACACCTTC. Encoded protein: CASSSTFQRGYTF.

A few counts support this clone. V usage is TRBV11-3 and J usage is TRBJ2-2, with 11 bases identical to TRBD2. The CDR3 extends over 15 amino acids. The trim removed 6 bases at V and 3 bases at J, leaving 3 bases unmatched. CDR1 is SGHNT, CDR2 YENEEA, per germline. This CDR3 reads CASRWGLADTGELFF. DNA for the CDR3: TGTGCCAGCAGATGGGGACTAGCGGACACCGGGGAGCTGTTTTTT.

The table lists this clone with a count of one. V gene TRBV12-3 or TRBV12-4 combines with J gene TRBJ2-7, with D possibly TRBD2 on 6 matching bases. The V and J ends lost 6 bases and 3 bases respectively, with 12 bases between them. This CDR3 spans 13 amino acids. The CDR3, as DNA: TGTGCCAGCAGCCGCGTGGGGGGCTACGAGCAGTACTTC. Translated: CASSRVGGYEQYF.

The rearrangement joins TRBV19 to TRBJ1-3; the D is unclear. V lost 3 bases and J lost 0, with 9 bases in between. The CDR3 covers 15 residues. Germline V gives CDR1 LNHDA, CDR2 SQIVND (reference sequence). CDR3 sequence reads: CASSITDFSGNTIYF. The CDR3 DNA reads TGTGCCAGTAGTATTACGGATTTCTCTGGAAACACCATATATTTT.

The V and J genes are TRBV4-3 and TRBJ2-1, with D uncertain. The V gene lost 0 bases and the J gene lost 5 bases, with 2 bases spanning the gap. CDR1 is LGHNA and CDR2 is YSLEER in the germline V gene. The CDR3 is 12 residues long. CDR3 sequence (DNA): TGCGCCAGCAGCCAAGATAACAATGAGCAGTTCTTC. Translated: CASSQDNNEQFF.

V usage is TRBV28 and J usage is TRBJ2-5; D might be TRBD2 (5 bases). CDR1 and CDR2 from the germline V gene are MDHEN and SYDVKM. The V end was cut by 5 bases, the J end by 0 bases, with 10 bases between. The CDR3 consists of 14 residues. The DNA of the CDR3 is TGTGCCAGCAGTAAACAGCGGTACCAAGAGACCCAGTACTTC. Translating it yields CASSKQRYQETQYF.

This clone showed up just a few times. The chain carries TRBV5-1 and TRBJ1-1, with no clear D. The V and J ends lost 9 bases and 5 bases respectively, with 17 bases between them. The germline gives CDR1 SGHRS, CDR2 YFSETQ. The CDR3 has 13 residues. CDR3 bases: TGCGCCATCCCTAGGTGGAGGGTTACTGAAGCTTTCTTT. It specifies CAIPRWRVTEAFF.

The chain's CDR3 is CASSLAERAPLHF. CDR3 bases: TGCGCCAGCAGCTTGGCCGAGAGGGCACCCCTCCACTTT. The chain has TRBV5-1 and TRBJ1-6; D is unresolved. V lost 0 bases and J lost 11, with 9 bases in between. Germline loops: CDR1 SGHRS, CDR2 YFSETQ. This CDR3 contains 13 residues.

This rearrangement joins TRBV7-9 to TRBJ2-7; D remains ambiguous. CDR1 SEHNR and CDR2 FQNEAQ come from the germline V gene (reference sequence). The CDR3 covers 14 residues. Deletions cut 8 bases from V and 0 bases from J, with 14 bases between. CDR3 residues: CASSTTSSSYEQYF. The CDR3 DNA is TGTGCCAGCTCTACGACGTCCAGCTCCTACGAGCAGTACTTC. Filled out from reference TRBV7-9 and TRBJ2-7, the complete variable domain reads DTGVSQNPRHKITKRGQNVTFRCDPISEHNRLYWYRQTLGQGPEFLTYFQNEAQLEKSRLLSDRFSAERPKGSFSTLEIQRTEQGDSAMYLCASSTTSSSYEQYFGPGTRLTVT.

V gene TRBV28 combines with J gene TRBJ2-7; TRBD1 is a possible D gene (7 bases). CDR3 length: 14 residues. The germline gives CDR1 MDHEN, CDR2 SYDVKM. V was cut by 5 bases and J by 4 bases, with 15 bases left in between. The DNA of the CDR3 is TGTGCCAGCAGTCCCCAGGGGGGAGTGTACGAGCAGTACTTC. Translated: CASSPQGGVYEQYF.

J is TRBJ2-1 and V is TRBV7-9, with no clear D. V gave up 1 base and J gave up 5 bases, with 9 bases separating them. The germline CDR1 and CDR2 sequences are SEHNR and FQNEAQ (reference sequence). CDR3 length: 14 amino acids. This CDR3 reads CASSLEFSHNEQFF. CDR3 in DNA: TGTGCCAGCAGCTTAGAGTTTTCCCACAATGAGCAGTTCTTC.

The rearrangement uses TRBV19 and TRBJ1-4; the match to TRBD1 covers 7 bases. The CDR3 has 14 residues. Germline assignment: CDR1 LNHDA and CDR2 SQIVND (reference sequence). Trimming removed 6 bases from V and 7 bases from J; junction bases left unmatched: 8. CDR3 region: CASRGRGPGEKLFF. CDR3 DNA sequence: TGTGCCAGTAGGGGAAGGGGGCCGGGTGAAAAACTGTTTTTT.

CDR3 DNA: TGTGCCACCAGCAGTCCCCGCCAGGGACAGGGTCGATACGAGCAGTACTTC. Translating gives CATSSPRQGQGRYEQYF. This chain connects TRBV15 to TRBJ2-7; 9 bases fit TRBD1. Germline trimming cut 3 bases from V and 4 bases from J; bases unmatched to any gene: 13. Germline V gene sequence: CDR1 LNHNV, CDR2 YYDKDF (reference sequence). The CDR3 is 17 residues long.

The chain employs TRBV30 and TRBJ2-3, with 11 bases fitting TRBD2. With 1 base clipped from V and 0 bases from J, the junction kept 3 bases outside the gene matches. CDR3 length: 16 residues. The V gene's germline CDR1 is GTSNPN and CDR2 SVGIG (reference sequence). Here the CDR3 reads CAWSGGTSGSTDTQYF. CDR3 coding DNA: TGTGCCTGGAGTGGTGGGACTAGCGGTAGCACAGATACGCAGTATTTT.

CDR3 sequence (DNA): TGTGCCATCAGGGGGGACAGCTCGAACACTGAAGCTTTCTTT. This encodes CAIRGDSSNTEAFF. The chain recombines TRBV10-3 with TRBJ1-1; 7 bases map to TRBD1. Trimming removed 6 bases from V and 1 base from J; junction bases left unmatched: 5. Germline V gene lookup returns CDR1 ENHRY and CDR2 SYGVKD. The CDR3 spans 14 residues.

The V and J genes are TRBV24-1 and TRBJ2-2; 8 bases align to TRBD1. Germline values: CDR1 KGHDR, CDR2 SFDVKD. With V trimmed by 5 bases and J by 0 bases, 16 bases remained unmatched. The CDR3 is 20 residues long. The CDR3 DNA reads as TGTGCCACCAGTGGCTTGAAGGGACAGGTCGCTTCATCGAACACCGGGGAGCTGTTTTTT. Its protein product is CATSGLKGQVASSNTGELFF.

This clone was observed a handful of times. J is TRBJ2-7 and V is TRBV15; 16 bases agree with TRBD2. CDR1 and CDR2 (germline): LNHNV, YYDKDF (reference sequence). V lost 5 bases, J lost 4 bases, and 5 bases stayed unmatched. The CDR3 covers 16 residues. CDR3 sequence reads: CATSGTSGRARYEQYF. The CDR3, as DNA: TGTGCCACCAGCGGGACTAGCGGGAGGGCCAGGTACGAGCAGTACTTC.

The chain links TRBV28 to TRBJ1-1, with D possibly being TRBD1 (6 bases). The CDR3 sequence is 12 residues long. Between the trimmed V and J ends, which lost 5 bases and 6 bases, there was a span of 10 bases. In germline, CDR1 is MDHEN, CDR2 SYDVKM. The CDR3 reads CASSTGLAEAFF. CDR3 sequence (DNA): TGTGCCAGCAGTACAGGGTTGGCTGAAGCTTTCTTT.

The chain joins TRBV6-6 to TRBJ1-6, with 7 bases fitting TRBD1. This CDR3 region has 14 residues. CDR1 and CDR2 from the germline V gene are MNHNY and SVGAGI (reference sequence). J gave up 3 bases and V 7 bases, and 3 bases lay outside the gene matches. In DNA form, the CDR3 reads TGTGCCAGCAAGGGGGCCGGCTATAATTCACCCCTCCACTTT. Protein sequence: CASKGAGYNSPLHF.

The V and J genes are TRBV4-2 and TRBJ2-7; the D is unclear. From germline, CDR1 is LGHNA and CDR2 YNFKEQ. There are 15 residues in the CDR3. The V gene lost 0 bases and the J gene lost 0 bases, with 9 bases spanning the gap. The CDR3 DNA reads TGTGCCAGCAGCCAAGATCTGGCGAGCTCCTACGAGCAGTACTTC. This translates into CASSQDLASSYEQYF.

The chain is built from TRBV14 and TRBJ2-3; TRBD1 matches 7 bases. J lost 9 bases, V lost 7 bases, and 7 bases had no gene match. Germline lookup yields CDR1 SGHDN and CDR2 FVKESK. This CDR3 contains 12 residues. CDR3 residues: CASNDRAGTQYF. The CDR3 DNA reads TGTGCCAGCAACGACAGGGCAGGGACGCAGTATTTT. The full variable domain, completed using reference TRBV14 and TRBJ2-3, is EAGVTQFPSHSVIEKGQTVTLRCDPISGHDNLYWYRRVMGKEIKFLLHFVKESKQDESGMPNNRFLAERTGGTYSTLKVQPAELEDSGVYFCASNDRAGTQYFGPGTRLTVL.

This sequence joins TRBV14 and TRBJ1-5; unclear D gene. V lost 3 bases and J 4 bases, leaving 7 bases between the germline ends. The CDR3 sequence is 13 residues long. Germline assignment: CDR1 SGHDN and CDR2 FVKESK. As DNA, the CDR3 is TGTGCCAGCAGCCAGGACCTGAATCAGCCCCAGCATTTT. Its protein is CASSQDLNQPQHF.

The rearrangement links TRBV5-4 to TRBJ2-7; 9 nucleotides match TRBD2. V was pared by 3 bases and J by 4 bases, with 8 bases of the junction left unmatched. Germline CDR1 and CDR2: SGHNT and YYREEE (reference sequence). This CDR3 spans 15 amino acids. The CDR3 here is CASSSPLAGAYEQYF. The CDR3 region has the DNA TGTGCCAGCAGCTCTCCTTTAGCGGGAGCGTACGAGCAGTACTTC.

The V gene is TRBV7-9, the J gene TRBJ2-3; TRBD2 matches at 7 bases. The CDR3 totals 16 residues. Germline V gene sequence: CDR1 SEHNR, CDR2 FQNEAQ (reference sequence). The trim removed 5 bases at V and 5 bases at J, leaving 13 bases unmatched. The CDR3 region has the DNA TGTGCCAGCAGCCCCGCAGAGGGACTACCGCTAGATACGCAGTATTTT. Translating it yields CASSPAEGLPLDTQYF.

This chain joins TRBV7-8 and TRBJ1-5; D unclear. V dropped 5 bases and J dropped 0 bases, with 20 bases sitting between them. The CDR3 length is 18 residues. CDR1 and CDR2 from the germline V gene are SGHVS and FQNEAQ. CDR3 in amino acids: CASSLTTGVIDSNQPQHF. In DNA, the CDR3 is TGTGCCAGCAGCCTGACGACTGGGGTTATTGATAGCAATCAGCCCCAGCATTTT.

This chain joins TRBV27 and TRBJ2-7, with no clear D. There are 17 residues in the CDR3. Trimming shortened V by 4 bases and J by 7 bases, and 26 bases separated the two germline ends. Germline assignment: CDR1 MNHEY and CDR2 SMNVEV (reference sequence). CDR3 loop: CASSSPPINTSLREQYF. The CDR3 region has the DNA TGTGCCAGCAGTTCCCCCCCTATAAACACAAGCCTTCGGGAGCAGTACTTC.